Shown below are 3 T cell receptor beta chains from a single sample sequenced in a study of T cell repertoires in aging, cancer and after chemotherapy. The template was genomic DNA from peripheral blood, not RNA. Rearranged V-D-J TRB sequences were amplified with a mixed TRB-A/B primer pool. A single record per CDR3 protein comes from TCRdb applying MiXCR to the multiplex PCR reads. The sample holds some 810 distinct CDR3 sequences, about a quarter seen once. Sequencing input: blood. The receptors shown here come from a human donor with a blood cancer.

By share of the sample, this clonotype is medium-sized. CDR3 amino acids: CASSTRGTGGYEQYF. DNA for the CDR3: TGTGCCAGCAGCACCCGGGGGACAGGGGGCTACGAGCAGTACTTC. The gene calls are TRBV7-2 and TRBJ2-7; 11 nucleotides match TRBD1. The length of the CDR3 is 15 residues. With 5 bases clipped from V and 3 bases from J, the junction kept 6 bases outside the gene matches. The germline gives CDR1 SGHTA, CDR2 FQGNSA.

By its share, this clonotype is medium-sized. The chain recombines TRBV6-4 with TRBJ2-3; 12 bases map to TRBD1. Germline CDR1 reads MRHNA; CDR2 reads SNTAGT. J lost 7 bases, V lost 0 bases, and 5 bases had no gene match. CDR3 length: 16 amino acids. In nucleotides, the CDR3 is TGTGCCAGCAGTGACTCACCGGGACAGGGGGCAAATACGCAGTATTTT. Its translation: CASSDSPGQGANTQYF.

This clonotype qualifies as medium-sized. The chain is built from TRBV20-1 and TRBJ2-5; 7 nucleotides agree with TRBD2. J lost 4 bases, V lost 1 base, and 12 bases had no gene match. The CDR3 totals 16 residues. The germline gives CDR1 DFQATT, CDR2 SNEGSKA (reference sequence). The CDR3 is CSARGAIAGVSETQYF. As DNA, the CDR3 is TGCAGTGCTAGAGGTGCAATTGCGGGAGTTTCAGAGACCCAGTACTTC.